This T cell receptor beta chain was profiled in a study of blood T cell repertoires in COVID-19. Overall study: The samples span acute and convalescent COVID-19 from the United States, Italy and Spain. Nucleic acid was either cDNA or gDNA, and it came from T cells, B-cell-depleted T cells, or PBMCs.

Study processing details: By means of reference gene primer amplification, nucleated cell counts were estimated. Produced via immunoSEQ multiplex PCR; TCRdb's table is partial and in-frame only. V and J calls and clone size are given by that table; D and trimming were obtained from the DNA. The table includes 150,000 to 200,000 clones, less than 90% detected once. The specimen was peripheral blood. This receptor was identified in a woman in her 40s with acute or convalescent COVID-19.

CDR3 nucleotide sequence: TGTGCCAGCCGGGACAGGGCCTACTATGGCTACACCTTC. It yields the protein CASRDRAYYGYTF. The V gene is TRBV19, the J gene TRBJ1-2, with TRBD1 matching over 9 bases. Germline V gene lookup returns CDR1 LNHDA and CDR2 SQIVND (reference sequence). The junction had 5 bases not matched to a gene; V was cut back by 9 bases and J by 3 bases. CDR3 length equals 13 residues. Full variable domain (missing parts from reference TRBV19 and TRBJ1-2): DGGITQSPKYLFRKEGQNVTLSCEQNLNHDAMYWYRQDPGQGLRLIYYSQIVNDFQKGDIAEGYSVSREKKESFPLTVTSAQKNPTAFYLCASRDRAYYGYTFGSGTRLTVV.